The T cell receptor (beta chain) under discussion was sequenced for a study of cytomegalovirus exposure and HLA in healthy donors. Background on the study: Prior work identified about 120 million unique TCR beta sequences in 150 million to 200 million T cells.

As concerns this clone: Its cognate antigen is unknown.

PCR primers comprised 60 Vbeta and 13 Jbeta primers. Some clones are missing from TCRdb's copy, which holds only in-frame ones; the method was immunoSEQ multiplex PCR. Of 180,000 or so clones listed, 9.5% are singletons. Overall study results and limits: Most observed TCR sequences were rare, whereas some public TCRs were detected in many donors. 87-base-pair reads could not separate some V segments, including TRBV6-2 and TRBV6-3. A highly shared variant cluster was judged a likely technical artifact.

V was pared by 4 bases and J by 2 bases, with 30 bases between. Germline CDR1 is LGHNA and CDR2 is YNFKEQ. The CDR3 is made up of 21 amino acids. The specimen sequenced was PBMCs. The receptor comes from a woman aged 25 to 45 in good health and CMV-seropositive. The rearrangement links TRBV4-2 to TRBJ1-3; tentatively, D is TRBD1 (5 bases). The CDR3 sequence is CASSRGDPGLTLQLAGNTIYF. The CDR3 DNA is TGTGCCAGCAGCCGGGGGGACCCGGGACTGACCCTCCAGTTGGCTGGAAACACCATATATTTT.